Sequencing of this TCR beta chain was carried out in a study of response to subunit inactivated influenza vaccine. The study's findings and limits: Seasonal influenza vaccination, on each occasion, was suggested by the authors to recruit few new T cells.

TCRdb processed the RT-PCR reads anew with MiXCR; each CDR3 protein has one entry. The table lists fewer than 650,000 distinct CDR3 sequences, roughly 13% of them singletons. This clonotype was seen more than once but under ten times. Its matching antigen is unknown. Germline-derived CDR1 and CDR2 are SGHTA and FQGNSA. With 2 bases clipped from V and 4 bases from J, the junction kept 4 bases outside the gene matches. The CDR3 extends over 15 amino acids. The clonotype originates from a man aged 45-65 years who received an inactivated influenza vaccine. The V and J genes are TRBV7-2 and TRBJ2-1; the match to TRBD2 covers 8 bases. Source: PBMCs from blood, taken roughly 45 days after vaccination. The CDR3: CASSLSGSIYNEQFF. CDR3 nucleotide sequence: TGTGCCAGCAGCTTAAGCGGGAGTATATACAATGAGCAGTTCTTC.